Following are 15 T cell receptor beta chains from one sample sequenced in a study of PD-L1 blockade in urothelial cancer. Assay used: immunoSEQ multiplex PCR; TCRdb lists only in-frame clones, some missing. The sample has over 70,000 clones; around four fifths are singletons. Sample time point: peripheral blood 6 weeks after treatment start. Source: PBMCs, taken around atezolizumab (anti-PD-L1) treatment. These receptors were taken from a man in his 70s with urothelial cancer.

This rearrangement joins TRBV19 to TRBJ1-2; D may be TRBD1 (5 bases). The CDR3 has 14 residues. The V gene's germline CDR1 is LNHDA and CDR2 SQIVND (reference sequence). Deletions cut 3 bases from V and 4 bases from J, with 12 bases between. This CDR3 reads CASSMPAGGYGYTF. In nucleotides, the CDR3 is TGTGCCAGTAGTATGCCGGCCGGGGGCTATGGCTACACCTTC.

The CDR3 loop is CASSPTSGGKEQYF. For the CDR3, the DNA is TGTGCCAGCAGCCCGACGAGCGGCGGGAAAGAGCAGTACTTC. The rearrangement joins TRBV7-6 to TRBJ2-7; possibly TRBD2 for D (6 bases). V was cut by 5 bases and J by 7 bases, with 18 bases left in between. Germline V gene lookup returns CDR1 SGHVS and CDR2 FNYEAQ. The CDR3 totals 14 residues.

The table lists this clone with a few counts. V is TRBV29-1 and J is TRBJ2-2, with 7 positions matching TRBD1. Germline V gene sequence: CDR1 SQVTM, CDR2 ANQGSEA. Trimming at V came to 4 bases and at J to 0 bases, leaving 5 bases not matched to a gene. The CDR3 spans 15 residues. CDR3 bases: TGCAGCGTTGGGGGACAGACAGCGAACACCGGGGAGCTGTTTTTT. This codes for CSVGGQTANTGELFF.

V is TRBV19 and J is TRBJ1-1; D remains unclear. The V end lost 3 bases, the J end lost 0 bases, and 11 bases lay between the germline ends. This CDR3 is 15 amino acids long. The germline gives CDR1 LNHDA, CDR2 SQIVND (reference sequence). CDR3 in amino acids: CASSMGALLNTEAFF. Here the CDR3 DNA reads TGTGCCAGTAGTATGGGAGCGCTCCTGAACACTGAAGCTTTCTTT.

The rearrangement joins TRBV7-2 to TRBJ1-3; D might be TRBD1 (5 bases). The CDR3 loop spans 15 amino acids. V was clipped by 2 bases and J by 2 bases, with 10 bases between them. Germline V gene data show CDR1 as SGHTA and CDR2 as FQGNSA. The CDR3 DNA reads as TGTGCCAGCAGCTTATCAGCAGGGACTGGAAACACCATATATTTT. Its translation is CASSLSAGTGNTIYF.

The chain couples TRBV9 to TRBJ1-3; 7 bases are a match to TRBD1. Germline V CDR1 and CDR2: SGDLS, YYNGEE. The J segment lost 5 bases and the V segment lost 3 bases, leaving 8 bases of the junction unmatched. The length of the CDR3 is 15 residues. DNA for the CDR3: TGTGCCAGCAGCGGTGACAGGGACAACAGAAACACCATATATTTT. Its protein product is CASSGDRDNRNTIYF.

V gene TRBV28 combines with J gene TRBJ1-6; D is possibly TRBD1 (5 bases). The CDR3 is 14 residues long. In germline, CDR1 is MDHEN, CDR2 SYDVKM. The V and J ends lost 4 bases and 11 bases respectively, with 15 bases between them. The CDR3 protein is CASSYSGGYPPLHF. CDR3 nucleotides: TGTGCCAGCAGTTACTCCGGGGGTTATCCACCCCTCCACTTT. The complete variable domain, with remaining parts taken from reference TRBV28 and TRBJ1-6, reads DVKVTQSSRYLVKRTGEKVFLECVQDMDHENMFWYRQDPGLGLRLIYFSYDVKMKEKGDIPEGYSVSREKKERFSLILESASTNQTSMYLCASSYSGGYPPLHFGNGTRLTVT.

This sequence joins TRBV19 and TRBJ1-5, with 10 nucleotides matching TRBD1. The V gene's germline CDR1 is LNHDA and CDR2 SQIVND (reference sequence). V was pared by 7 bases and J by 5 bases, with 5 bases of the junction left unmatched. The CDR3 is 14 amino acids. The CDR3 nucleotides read TGTGCCAGTACGGGACAGGGGATCGATCAGCCCCAGCATTTT. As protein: CASTGQGIDQPQHF.

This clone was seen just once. The CDR3 loop is CASSQLPSGGNLNEQFF. CDR3 sequence (DNA): TGCGCCAGCAGCCAATTGCCTAGTGGCGGCAACCTCAATGAGCAGTTCTTC. The chain recombines TRBV4-1 with TRBJ2-1; no reliable D call. The ends were cut back, 2 bases at V and 6 bases at J, with 20 bases in the middle. The V gene's germline CDR1 is MGHRA and CDR2 YSYEKL. This CDR3 is built from 17 residues.

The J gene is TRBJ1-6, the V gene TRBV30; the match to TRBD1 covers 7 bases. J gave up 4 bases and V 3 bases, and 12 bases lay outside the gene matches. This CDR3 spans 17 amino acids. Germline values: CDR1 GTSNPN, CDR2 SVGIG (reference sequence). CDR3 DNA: TGTGCCTGGAGCTCCCGGGACAGTACCGATTATAATTCACCCCTCCACTTT. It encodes CAWSSRDSTDYNSPLHF.

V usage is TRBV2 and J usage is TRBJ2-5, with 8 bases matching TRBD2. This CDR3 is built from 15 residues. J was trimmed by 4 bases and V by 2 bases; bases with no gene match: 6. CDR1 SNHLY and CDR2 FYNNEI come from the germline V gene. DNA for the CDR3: TGTGCCAGCAGTGAAAGGATGGCGGGGGGAGAGACCCAGTACTTC. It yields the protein CASSERMAGGETQYF.

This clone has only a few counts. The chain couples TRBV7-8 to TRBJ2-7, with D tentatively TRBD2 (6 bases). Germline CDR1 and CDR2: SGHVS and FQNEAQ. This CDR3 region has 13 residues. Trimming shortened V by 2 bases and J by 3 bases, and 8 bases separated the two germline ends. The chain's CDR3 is CASSLTSSYEQYF. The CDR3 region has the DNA TGTGCCAGCAGCTTAACTAGCAGCTACGAGCAGTACTTC.

This CDR3 reads CASSPQGQETQYF. Written as DNA, the CDR3 is TGTGCCAGCAGCCCCCAGGGCCAAGAGACCCAGTACTTC. This chain links TRBV9 with TRBJ2-5; the D gene is possibly TRBD1 (5 bases). Germline loops: CDR1 SGDLS, CDR2 YYNGEE. Trimming shortened V by 4 bases and J by 1 base, and 8 bases separated the two germline ends. There are 13 residues in the CDR3.

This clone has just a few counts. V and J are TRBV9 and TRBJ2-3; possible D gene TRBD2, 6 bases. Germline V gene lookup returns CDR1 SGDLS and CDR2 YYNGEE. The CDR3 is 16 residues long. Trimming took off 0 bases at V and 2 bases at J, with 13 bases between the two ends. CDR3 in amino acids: CASSVAQGGATDTQYF. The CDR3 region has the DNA TGTGCCAGCAGCGTAGCTCAAGGAGGGGCCACAGATACGCAGTATTTT.

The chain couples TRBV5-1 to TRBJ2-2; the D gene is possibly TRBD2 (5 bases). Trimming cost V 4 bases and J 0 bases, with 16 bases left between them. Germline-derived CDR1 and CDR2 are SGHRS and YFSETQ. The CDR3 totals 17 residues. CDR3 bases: TGCGCCAGCAGCCCCGGGGTGTGGACGGCGAACACCGGGGAGCTGTTTTTT. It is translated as CASSPGVWTANTGELFF.